Presented here are 17 T cell receptor beta chains from one specimen sequenced in a study of blood T cell repertoires in COVID-19. Method: immunoSEQ multiplex PCR; TCRdb's copy keeps in-frame clones and lacks some. The sample includes about 150,000 clones, about 85% of them seen just once. Material: peripheral blood. These receptors were collected from a human donor in a cohort sampled during active COVID-19.

The rearrangement uses TRBV2 and TRBJ1-1, with D unclear. The CDR3 covers 13 residues. In germline, CDR1 is SNHLY, CDR2 FYNNEI. Trimming removed 4 bases at V and 4 bases at J, with 10 bases between. The CDR3 loop is CASSVSFGTEAFF. CDR3 in DNA: TGTGCCAGCAGTGTGTCCTTCGGCACTGAAGCTTTCTTT.

This chain uses TRBV23-1 with TRBJ1-1; 11 bases match TRBD1. TRBV23-1 is given ORF status, its function remaining uncertain. V shed 4 bases and J 0 bases; nucleotides not matched to a gene: 4. This CDR3 has 16 amino acids. The CDR3, as DNA: TGCGCCAGCAGTCCTCGGACAGGGGGCTTGAACACTGAAGCTTTCTTT. Amino acid sequence: CASSPRTGGLNTEAFF.

The V call is TRBV6-6, the J call TRBJ1-5; 8 bases map to TRBD1. J lost 6 bases, V lost 2 bases, and 3 bases had no gene match. CDR3 length equals 14 residues. The V gene's germline CDR1 is MNHNY and CDR2 SVGAGI (reference sequence). CDR3 in DNA: TGTGCCAGCAGTTACGGACAGGGAGTTCAGCCCCAGCATTTT. This codes for CASSYGQGVQPQHF.

As concerns this clone: The sample carries other DNA sequences with the same CDR3. The chain couples TRBV6-2 or TRBV6-3 to TRBJ2-7; 9 bases are a match to TRBD1. Looked up from germline, CDR1 is MNHEY and CDR2 is SVGEGT. V trimming: 4 bases; J trimming: 2 bases; junction bases outside the gene matches: 3. This CDR3 is 14 amino acids long. CDR3 sequence: CASSWGQGAYEQYF. The CDR3 DNA reads TGTGCCAGCAGTTGGGGACAGGGAGCCTACGAGCAGTACTTC.

The chain links TRBV9 to TRBJ1-2; TRBD1 aligns across 8 bases. V trimming: 0 bases; J trimming: 6 bases; junction bases outside the gene matches: 4. This CDR3 contains 14 residues. CDR1 SGDLS and CDR2 YYNGEE come from the germline V gene. The DNA for the CDR3 is TGTGCCAGCAGCGTAGAACAGGGGGGAAATGGCTACACCTTC. Its translation: CASSVEQGGNGYTF.

This clone occurred once. The chain links TRBV6-2 or TRBV6-3 to TRBJ1-2; 8 bases match TRBD1. Unmatched junction bases numbered 5, after V lost 7 bases and J lost 4 bases. Germline assignment: CDR1 MNHEY and CDR2 SVGEGT. This CDR3 has 13 amino acids. The CDR3 region has the DNA TGTGCCAGCAACCCGGACAGGGCCTATGGCTACACCTTC. It translates to CASNPDRAYGYTF.

The chain has TRBV5-1 and TRBJ1-4; TRBD1 might be the D (5 bases). Trimming shortened V by 2 bases and J by 0 bases, and 11 bases separated the two germline ends. CDR1 and CDR2 from the germline V gene are SGHRS and YFSETQ. CDR3 size: 16 residues. In nucleotides, the CDR3 is TGCGCCAGCAGCTTAAACAGGCCCACAACTAATGAAAAACTGTTTTTT. Its protein is CASSLNRPTTNEKLFF.

The V call is TRBV3-1 (or the pseudogene TRBV3-2), the J call TRBJ1-1; D possibly corresponds to TRBD1 (5 bases). V gave up 4 bases and J gave up 3 bases, with 12 bases separating them. The CDR3 runs 14 residues. The germline gives CDR1 LGHDT, CDR2 YNNKEL (reference sequence). CDR3 DNA sequence: TGTGCCAGCAGCCTGGGGGGAGGGTACACTGAAGCTTTCTTT. Protein sequence: CASSLGGGYTEAFF.

The chain links TRBV11-2 to TRBJ2-3; possible D gene TRBD2, 6 bases. This CDR3 region has 13 residues. In germline, CDR1 is SGHAT, CDR2 FQNNGV. V lost 1 base and J lost 6, with 8 bases in between. CDR3: CASSLGGLDTQYF. The CDR3 DNA is TGTGCCAGCAGCTTAGGGGGACTCGATACGCAGTATTTT. The whole variable domain, remainder taken from reference TRBV11-2 and TRBJ2-3, is EAGVAQSPRYKIIEKRQSVAFWCNPISGHATLYWYQQILGQGPKLLIQFQNNGVVDDSQLPKDRFSAERLKGVDSTLKIQPAKLEDSAVYLCASSLGGLDTQYFGPGTRLTVL.

This chain uses TRBV6-5 with TRBJ1-2; D is possibly TRBD1 (6 bases). CDR3 length: 14 amino acids. V was shortened by 11 bases and J by 5 bases, with 21 bases between the two germline ends. The germline V gene encodes CDR1 MNHEY and CDR2 SVGAGI. The CDR3 DNA sequence: TGTGCCTACCTCGGGGGGGCAACGATTTATGGCTACACCTTC. Amino acid sequence: CAYLGGATIYGYTF.

The chain is built from TRBV9 and TRBJ2-7; D is perhaps TRBD1 (6 bases). CDR1 SGDLS and CDR2 YYNGEE come from the germline V gene. V was clipped by 3 bases and J by 4 bases, with 11 bases between them. There are 13 residues in the CDR3. CDR3 nucleotides: TGTGCCAGCAGCGCCGAACAGGGATACGAGCAGTACTTC. Translating it yields CASSAEQGYEQYF. Combining the CDR3 with reference TRBV9 and TRBJ2-7 gives the whole variable domain DSGVTQTPKHLITATGQRVTLRCSPRSGDLSVYWYQQSLDQGLQFLIQYYNGEERAKGNILERFSAQQFPDLHSELNLSSLELGDSALYFCASSAEQGYEQYFGPGTRLTVT.

The V gene is TRBV5-1, the J gene TRBJ1-4; D remains ambiguous. V was trimmed by 4 bases and J by 5 bases, leaving 18 bases between them. CDR1 SGHRS and CDR2 YFSETQ come from the germline V gene. The CDR3 sequence is 16 residues long. The CDR3 DNA is TGCGCCAGCAGCCCGGGTTCAAGTGGCTCGAATGAAAAACTGTTTTTT. The encoded protein is CASSPGSSGSNEKLFF. Variable domain in full (rest from reference TRBV5-1 and TRBJ1-4): KAGVTQTPRYLIKTRGQQVTLSCSPISGHRSVSWYQQTPGQGLQFLFEYFSETQRNKGNFPGRFSGRQFSNSRSEMNVSTLELGDSALYLCASSPGSSGSNEKLFFGSGTQLSVL.

The chain carries TRBV9 and TRBJ1-3, with a possible D match to TRBD1 (5 bases). This CDR3 is built from 14 residues. Trimming removed 3 bases from V and 0 bases from J, with 7 bases in between. Germline V lookup: CDR1 SGDLS, CDR2 YYNGEE. CDR3 sequence (DNA): TGTGCCAGCAGCGCGGACACCTCTGGAAACACCATATATTTT. Amino acid sequence: CASSADTSGNTIYF.

The chain employs TRBV10-3 and TRBJ1-1; a weak D match, TRBD1 (5 bases). Germline assignment: CDR1 ENHRY and CDR2 SYGVKD. This CDR3 is 12 amino acids long. V was shortened by 7 bases and J by 7 bases, with 13 bases between the two germline ends. CDR3 loop: CAITAGQGEAFF. DNA for the CDR3: TGTGCCATCACAGCAGGGCAAGGTGAAGCTTTCTTT.

The gene calls are TRBV4-2 and TRBJ1-2; 7 nucleotides match TRBD1. From germline, CDR1 is LGHNA and CDR2 YNFKEQ. V was pared by 0 bases and J by 4 bases, with 5 bases of the junction left unmatched. The CDR3 runs 15 residues. In DNA form, the CDR3 reads TGTGCCAGCAGCCAAGAGGGACAGTCTTTCTATGGCTACACCTTC. Amino acid sequence: CASSQEGQSFYGYTF.

This clone was picked up a small number of times. The gene calls are TRBV3-1 (or the pseudogene TRBV3-2) and TRBJ1-2; 10 bases are shared with TRBD1. CDR3 length: 16 amino acids. The germline V gene encodes CDR1 LGHDT and CDR2 YNNKEL (reference sequence). With V trimmed by 4 bases and J by 4 bases, 9 bases remained unmatched. This CDR3 reads CASSLQTGGAAYGYTF. DNA for the CDR3: TGTGCCAGCAGCCTCCAGACAGGGGGCGCTGCCTATGGCTACACCTTC.

This rearrangement joins TRBV13 to TRBJ2-3; TRBD2 matches 7 bases. From germline, CDR1 is PRHDT and CDR2 FYEKMQ (reference sequence). This CDR3 is built from 16 residues. J was trimmed by 6 bases and V by 0 bases; bases with no gene match: 9. The CDR3 here is CASSLGFASGPDTQYF. As DNA, the CDR3 is TGTGCCAGCAGCTTAGGCTTCGCTAGCGGCCCCGATACGCAGTATTTT.